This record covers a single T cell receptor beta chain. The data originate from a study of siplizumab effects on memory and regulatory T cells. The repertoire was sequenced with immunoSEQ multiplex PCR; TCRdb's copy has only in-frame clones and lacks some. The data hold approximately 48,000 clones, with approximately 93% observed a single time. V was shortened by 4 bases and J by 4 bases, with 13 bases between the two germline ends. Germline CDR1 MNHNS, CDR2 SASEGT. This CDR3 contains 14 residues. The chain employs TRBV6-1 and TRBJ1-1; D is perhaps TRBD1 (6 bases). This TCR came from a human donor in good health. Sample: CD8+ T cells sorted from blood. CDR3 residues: CASSGGPESTEAFF. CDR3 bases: TGTGCCAGCAGTGGGGGGCCAGAGAGCACTGAAGCTTTCTTT.